The 32 T cell receptor beta chains presented below share a single source sample, sequenced in a study of T-cell reconstitution after alpha-beta-depleted transplantation in children. The TCRbeta library incorporated unique molecular identifiers. TCRdb reprocessed the PCR reads via MiXCR and lists one record per CDR3 protein. The table has about 610,000 distinct CDR3 sequences, about 10% seen once; the top ten hold about 4%. This material consisted of PBMCs from the stem cell graft donor, taken from the stem cell graft. Every receptor here comes from a human donor who donated a stem cell graft to a child with acute myeloid leukemia.

This clonotype was counted between two and nine times. The rearrangement uses TRBV28 and TRBJ2-4; 9 bases agree with TRBD1. V lost 6 bases and J lost 0; bases outside the gene matches: 18. Germline V lookup: CDR1 MDHEN, CDR2 SYDVKM. This CDR3 is 20 amino acids long. The CDR3 DNA is TGTGCCAGCAGCTCCCCGACAGGGGGAGTTTTCCAGTTAGCCAAAAACATTCAGTACTTC. Its translation: CASSSPTGGVFQLAKNIQYF.

This clonotype was counted ten times or more. The CDR3 DNA reads TGTGCCAGCAGCCCGGGACCGACAGATACGCAGTATTTT. Protein product: CASSPGPTDTQYF. V and J are TRBV5-6 and TRBJ2-3; D may be TRBD1 or TRBD2 (5 bases each). V was shortened by 4 bases and J by 3 bases, with 9 bases between the two germline ends. This CDR3 contains 13 residues. Germline-derived CDR1 and CDR2 are SGHDT and YYEEEE.

This clonotype has a handful of counts. This chain connects TRBV7-2 to TRBJ2-7; 7 nucleotides agree with TRBD2. Germline V gene lookup returns CDR1 SGHTA and CDR2 FQGNSA. With V trimmed by 5 bases and J by 5 bases, 9 bases remained unmatched. This CDR3 has 14 amino acids. CDR3 nucleotides: TGTGCCAGCAGCCCTTGGGAGGGTAAACACGAGCAGTACTTC. Protein: CASSPWEGKHEQYF.

This clonotype was counted a few times. The J gene is TRBJ2-7, the V gene TRBV6-2 or TRBV6-3; a weak D match, TRBD1 (6 bases). This CDR3 spans 13 amino acids. V was clipped by 6 bases and J by 3 bases, with 12 bases between them. Germline CDR1 MNHEY, CDR2 SVGEGT. CDR3 DNA: TGTGCCAGCAGGCGGACAGCAGACTACGAGCAGTACTTC. Its translation is CASRRTADYEQYF.

The chain uses TRBV3-1 and TRBJ1-1; D possibly corresponds to TRBD1 (6 bases). The germline V gene has CDR1 LGHDT and CDR2 YNNKEL (reference sequence). The ends were cut back, 4 bases at V and 0 bases at J, with 12 bases in the middle. This CDR3 comprises 15 residues. The CDR3 is CASSPRQVMNTEAFF. CDR3 nucleotides: TGTGCCAGCAGCCCCAGACAGGTTATGAACACTGAAGCTTTCTTT.

This clonotype was seen a handful of times. V and J are TRBV2 and TRBJ2-1, with D possibly TRBD1 on 5 matching bases. The V end lost 3 bases, the J end lost 1 base, and 22 bases lay between the germline ends. Germline CDR1 and CDR2: SNHLY and FYNNEI. The CDR3 totals 19 residues. This chain's CDR3 is CASSDRPRATRASYNEQFF. The CDR3 DNA follows: TGTGCCAGCAGTGATCGTCCCAGGGCCACTCGGGCATCCTACAATGAGCAGTTCTTC.

This clonotype was counted between two and nine times. The V and J genes are TRBV5-4 and TRBJ2-7, with 7 bases that match TRBD1. Germline V gives CDR1 SGHNT, CDR2 YYREEE (reference sequence). V was pared by 4 bases and J by 2 bases, with 12 bases of the junction left unmatched. The CDR3 contains 16 residues. This CDR3 reads CASSATGTVTTYEQYF. For the CDR3, the DNA is TGTGCCAGCAGCGCAACCGGGACAGTTACCACCTACGAGCAGTACTTC.

This clonotype appeared many times. The rearrangement links TRBV24-1 to TRBJ2-2; tentatively, D is TRBD1 (5 bases). Looked up from germline, CDR1 is KGHDR and CDR2 is SFDVKD. CDR3 length: 14 amino acids. The germline V and J ends were trimmed by 4 bases and 6 bases, with 11 bases remaining between them. CDR3 DNA: TGTGCCACCAGTGACTTGACAGTAGCCGGGGAGCTGTTTTTT. Translated, it gives CATSDLTVAGELFF.

As concerns this clonotype: A single base separates this from a much larger clone, so it may be a read error. This chain uses TRBV18 with TRBJ1-1; 10 nucleotides agree with TRBD1. CDR3 length: 16 residues. Germline-derived CDR1 and CDR2 are KGHSH and LQKENI. This chain's CDR3 is CASSRQGAIRHTKAFF. In nucleotides, the CDR3 is TGTGCCAGCTCACGACAGGGGGCAATACGGCACACTAAAGCTTTCTTT.

V and J are TRBV12-5 and TRBJ2-3; D gene unclear. This CDR3 has 14 amino acids. CDR1 and CDR2 (germline): LGHNT, FRNRAP. Deletions cut 5 bases from V and 2 bases from J, with 11 bases between. The CDR3, as DNA: TGTGCTAGTGGTGCAGGCCACACCACAGATACGCAGTATTTT. This encodes CASGAGHTTDTQYF.

This clonotype was seen many times. As DNA, the CDR3 is TGTGCCAGCAGACTAGGACTAGCCCTTGGAAATGAGCAGTTCTTC. Translated, it gives CASRLGLALGNEQFF. The chain is built from TRBV12-3 or TRBV12-4 and TRBJ2-1, with 8 nucleotides matching TRBD2. Losses at the gene ends were 6 bases for V and 7 bases for J; bases not matched to a gene: 11. The CDR3 covers 15 residues.

Many counts were recorded for this clonotype. V is TRBV5-6 and J is TRBJ2-1; tentative D call: TRBD1 (6 bases). Germline V gene data show CDR1 as SGHDT and CDR2 as YYEEEE. Trimming cost V 4 bases and J 5 bases, with 16 bases left between them. CDR3 size: 15 residues. CDR3 DNA: TGTGCCAGCAGCCCCCCGACACAGGGAAACAATGAGCAGTTCTTC. Encoded protein: CASSPPTQGNNEQFF.

This clonotype was detected ten times or more. V usage is TRBV5-5 and J usage is TRBJ2-7; TRBD1 agrees at 8 bases. The trim removed 0 bases at V and 3 bases at J, leaving 5 bases unmatched. CDR1 is SGHKS, CDR2 YYEKEE, per germline (reference sequence). The CDR3 contains 15 residues. The CDR3 loop is CASSLAGTGDYEQYF. Written as DNA, the CDR3 is TGTGCCAGCAGCTTGGCCGGGACAGGAGACTACGAGCAGTACTTC.

This chain connects TRBV18 to TRBJ1-5; no clear D gene. In germline, CDR1 is KGHSH, CDR2 LQKENI. The CDR3 loop spans 15 amino acids. V gave up 2 bases and J gave up 6 bases, with 14 bases separating them. This CDR3 is CASSPAGSERQPQHF. CDR3 coding DNA: TGTGCCAGCTCACCAGCGGGATCAGAGCGTCAGCCCCAGCATTTT. Full variable domain (rest looked up from reference TRBV18 and TRBJ1-5): NAGVMQNPRHLVRRRGQEARLRCSPMKGHSHVYWYRQLPEEGLKFMVYLQKENIIDESGMPKERFSAEFPKEGPSILRIQQVVRGDSAAYFCASSPAGSERQPQHFGDGTRLSIL.

This clonotype was seen a handful of times. This sequence joins TRBV14 and TRBJ2-1; 9 bases line up with TRBD2. Germline V gives CDR1 SGHDN, CDR2 FVKESK. CDR3 length equals 13 residues. V lost 3 bases and J lost 9; bases outside the gene matches: 3. The CDR3 reads CASSQELAGEQFF. CDR3 sequence (DNA): TGTGCCAGCAGCCAGGAACTAGCGGGTGAGCAGTTCTTC. Complete variable domain (other parts from reference TRBV14 and TRBJ2-1): EAGVTQFPSHSVIEKGQTVTLRCDPISGHDNLYWYRRVMGKEIKFLLHFVKESKQDESGMPNNRFLAERTGGTYSTLKVQPAELEDSGVYFCASSQELAGEQFFGPGTRLTVL.

The chain uses TRBV11-1 and TRBJ1-4, with 7 bases fitting TRBD1. J lost 2 bases, V lost 3 bases, and 9 bases had no gene match. The CDR3 consists of 17 residues. The germline V gene has CDR1 SGHAT and CDR2 FQDESV (reference sequence). CDR3 amino acids: CASSFSGQLRTNEKLFF. The DNA for the CDR3 is TGTGCCAGCAGCTTCTCGGGACAGCTCCGTACTAATGAAAAACTGTTTTTT.

In its sample, this clonotype was seen many times. The V call is TRBV20-1, the J call TRBJ2-5, with 15 bases fitting TRBD2. Germline V gene sequence: CDR1 DFQATT, CDR2 SNEGSKA (reference sequence). The trim removed 6 bases at V and 4 bases at J, leaving 6 bases unmatched. CDR3 length equals 15 residues. The CDR3 region is CSARTSGRARETQYF. The CDR3 nucleotides are TGCAGTGCCAGGACTAGCGGGAGGGCCAGAGAGACCCAGTACTTC.

In its sample, this clonotype was seen many times. The CDR3 region has the DNA TGTGCCAGCAGTCCCGACGGCAATGAGCAGTTCTTC. It codes for CASSPDGNEQFF. The chain is built from TRBV6-5 and TRBJ2-1; D not resolved. CDR3 length: 12 residues. The V gene lost 5 bases and the J gene lost 6 bases, with 8 bases spanning the gap. Germline lookup yields CDR1 MNHEY and CDR2 SVGAGI.

This clonotype was seen only a few times. This chain links TRBV5-1 with TRBJ1-1; 8 positions match TRBD1. CDR3 length equals 15 residues. V lost 4 bases, J lost 6 bases, and 11 bases stayed unmatched. Looked up from germline, CDR1 is SGHRS and CDR2 is YFSETQ. CDR3 nucleotide sequence: TGCGCCAGCAGCAGCGGACAGGGAAGAAGGGCTGAAGCTTTCTTT. It is translated as CASSSGQGRRAEAFF.

This clonotype has only a few counts. The chain is built from TRBV5-1 and TRBJ2-7, with 8 bases identical to TRBD1. Germline loops: CDR1 SGHRS, CDR2 YFSETQ. V trimming: 2 bases; J trimming: 4 bases; junction bases outside the gene matches: 8. The CDR3 extends over 15 amino acids. CDR3 DNA sequence: TGCGCCAGCAGCTTCTTGACAGGGGCCATTTACGAGCAGTACTTC. Residues: CASSFLTGAIYEQYF. The complete variable domain, with remaining parts taken from reference TRBV5-1 and TRBJ2-7, reads KAGVTQTPRYLIKTRGQQVTLSCSPISGHRSVSWYQQTPGQGLQFLFEYFSETQRNKGNFPGRFSGRQFSNSRSEMNVSTLELGDSALYLCASSFLTGAIYEQYFGPGTRLTVT.

The V gene is TRBV3-1, the J gene TRBJ2-3; 9 bases are shared with TRBD2. Germline CDR1 and CDR2: LGHDT and YNNKEL (reference sequence). V shed 4 bases and J 5 bases; nucleotides not matched to a gene: 13. The CDR3 is 17 amino acids. For the CDR3, the DNA is TGTGCCAGCAGCCCCGTTGGTAGCGGGAGCCCCCGAGATACGCAGTATTTT. This encodes CASSPVGSGSPRDTQYF.

The chain joins TRBV27 to TRBJ2-7, with 14 bases matching TRBD2. The CDR3 is 16 residues long. In germline, CDR1 is MNHEY, CDR2 SMNVEV (reference sequence). The J segment lost 3 bases and the V segment lost 6 bases, leaving 7 bases of the junction unmatched. In DNA form, the CDR3 reads TGTGCCAGCAGCTTCGAGGGGACTAGCGGGAGCTACGAGCAGTACTTC. It encodes CASSFEGTSGSYEQYF.

This clonotype was counted only a few times. The chain uses TRBV3-1 and TRBJ2-1; 12 bases are a match to TRBD2. After removal of 5 bases from V and 4 bases from J, the junction contained 6 bases not matched to a gene. Germline V gene lookup returns CDR1 LGHDT and CDR2 YNNKEL (reference sequence). The CDR3 has 16 amino acids. CDR3 bases: TGTGCCAGCAGCAGAGGACTAGCGGGAAGTTACAATGAGCAGTTCTTC. Residues: CASSRGLAGSYNEQFF.

This clonotype has at least ten counts. V and J are TRBV2 and TRBJ2-3; a weak D match, TRBD1 (5 bases). This CDR3 is 16 amino acids long. The V gene's germline CDR1 is SNHLY and CDR2 FYNNEI. Trimming left V 10 bases short and J 2 bases short, with 22 bases between. In DNA, the CDR3 is TGTGCCACCCACTCCCTGACAGTTGTCTACACAGATACGCAGTATTTT. This translates into CATHSLTVVYTDTQYF.

Ten or more counts support this clonotype. This chain connects TRBV11-2 to TRBJ1-1; a possible D gene is TRBD1 (6 bases). The ends were cut back, 5 bases at V and 3 bases at J, with 16 bases in the middle. The CDR3 covers 15 residues. Germline V CDR1 and CDR2: SGHAT, FQNNGV. The DNA for the CDR3 is TGTGCCAGCAGCGCCAGGGGAAACGTGTACACTGAAGCTTTCTTT. Translating gives CASSARGNVYTEAFF.

V usage is TRBV5-1 and J usage is TRBJ1-1; possible D gene TRBD1, 6 bases. Trimming left V 1 base short and J 3 bases short, with 16 bases between. The CDR3 is made up of 16 amino acids. Germline lookup yields CDR1 SGHRS and CDR2 YFSETQ. DNA for the CDR3: TGCGCCAGCAGCTTGAACAAGGGGGGCGGGGACACTGAAGCTTTCTTT. Translation: CASSLNKGGGDTEAFF.

There are a few counts of this clonotype. This sequence joins TRBV29-1 and TRBJ1-2; TRBD1 aligns across 9 bases. The germline gives CDR1 SQVTM, CDR2 ANQGSEA. Trimming cost V 4 bases and J 6 bases; bases outside gene matches: 9. The CDR3 extends over 14 amino acids. CDR3 residues: CSVGGPGQGHGYTF. CDR3 nucleotide sequence: TGCAGCGTTGGGGGGCCGGGACAGGGACATGGCTACACCTTC.

In this sample, this clonotype turned up many times. V gene TRBV3-1 combines with J gene TRBJ2-3; 9 positions agree with TRBD2. This CDR3 is 17 amino acids long. J was trimmed by 5 bases and V by 1 base; bases with no gene match: 10. Germline V lookup: CDR1 LGHDT, CDR2 YNNKEL (reference sequence). The CDR3 loop is CASSQGLAGGPEDTQYF. CDR3 bases: TGTGCCAGCAGCCAAGGGTTGGCGGGAGGGCCGGAAGATACGCAGTATTTT.

This clonotype was seen more than once but under ten times. The chain recombines TRBV10-3 with TRBJ2-2; D is undetermined. Germline-derived CDR1 and CDR2 are ENHRY and SYGVKD. V lost 6 bases, J lost 4 bases, and 6 bases lay in between. The CDR3 consists of 12 residues. CDR3 nucleotide sequence: TGTGCCATCAGAACCCTCACCGGGGAGCTGTTTTTT. It is translated as CAIRTLTGELFF.

CDR3 nucleotides: TGTGCCAGCAGTTACTCGGCCGGAAAAGAGACCCAGTACTTC. Translated: CASSYSAGKETQYF. J is TRBJ2-5 and V is TRBV6-5; D is unclear. From germline, CDR1 is MNHEY and CDR2 SVGAGI. With 0 bases removed from V and 3 bases from J, the gap between germline ends came to 8 bases. The CDR3 consists of 14 residues.

This chain links TRBV30 with TRBJ2-1; no reliable D call. This CDR3 spans 12 amino acids. The germline CDR1 and CDR2 sequences are GTSNPN and SVGIG (reference sequence). V dropped 5 bases and J dropped 5 bases, with 10 bases sitting between them. The CDR3 reads CAWSDGHNEQFF. The DNA of the CDR3 is TGTGCCTGGTCGGACGGTCACAATGAGCAGTTCTTC.

The chain carries TRBV20-1 and TRBJ2-7, with 8 bases identical to TRBD2. The CDR3 has 14 residues. With V trimmed by 6 bases and J by 7 bases, 14 bases remained unmatched. Germline CDR1 is DFQATT and CDR2 is SNEGSKA (reference sequence). The CDR3 DNA is TGCAGTGCCCTGGGCTTGCGGGGGGCCGATGAGCAGTACTTC. Amino acid sequence: CSALGLRGADEQYF.